This TCR beta chain was sequenced for a study of T cells in Graves' hyperthyroidism and ophthalmopathy. Study-wide findings and caveats: The blood repertoire included most of the expanded thyroid clonotypes above 0.001.

The definition of stable Graves' hyperthyroidism was no ophthalmopathy progression within 18 months. Participants, patients aged 18 to 65, had newly diagnosed hyperthyroidism with a duration under 2 months. Exclusion of a patient resulted from uncontrolled infection, other autoimmune disease, pregnancy or lactation. What was amplified from RNA transcripts were TCR beta CDR3 regions. First-round RT-PCR with HTBI primers amplified the TCR CDR3 region. One entry per CDR3 protein, called by TCRdb with MiXCR from the multiplex PCR reads. The sample lists under 400,000 distinct CDR3 sequences, roughly 13% seen once, with 9.2% in the top ten. Comment on this clonotype: Its antigen is undetermined.

Between the trimmed V and J ends, which lost 6 bases and 5 bases, there was a span of 15 bases. CDR1 is MDHEN and CDR2 is SYDVKM in the germline V gene. CDR3 size: 14 residues. The chain carries TRBV28 and TRBJ2-3; D ambiguous. The sample comprised blood. This receptor was taken from a woman aged 18-35 years with Graves' hyperthyroidism. The chain's CDR3 is CASRTAGARDTQYF. Here the CDR3 DNA reads TGTGCCAGCAGAACAGCCGGAGCTAGAGATACGCAGTATTTT.